This entry lists 32 T cell receptor beta chains sequenced from one sample in a study of identical twins. TCRdb re-called the 5' RACE reads through MiXCR, storing one row per CDR3 protein. The data show around 340,000 distinct CDR3 sequences, around 9% seen once. Sequenced material: naive T cells sorted from blood. These receptors all stem from a woman in her 50s in good health.

This clonotype was recorded a few times. The DNA for the CDR3 is TGCGCCAGCAGCGCACCGACCCAGGTCCCGGGGGCAAATGAGCAGTTCTTC. It codes for CASSAPTQVPGANEQFF. The V call is TRBV5-1, the J call TRBJ2-1; tentatively, D is TRBD1 or TRBD2 (6 bases each). Germline assignment: CDR1 SGHRS and CDR2 YFSETQ. CDR3 length: 17 amino acids. The germline V and J ends were trimmed by 4 bases and 7 bases, with 24 bases remaining between them.

This clonotype has a handful of counts. The rearrangement joins TRBV12-3 or TRBV12-4 to TRBJ2-1, with 8 bases aligning to TRBD2. V gave up 6 bases and J gave up 6 bases; unmatched junction bases: 10. This CDR3 comprises 15 residues. The CDR3 coding sequence is TGTGCCAGCAGCACTAGCGGTGGGGCGGTCAATGAGCAGTTCTTC. Its translation: CASSTSGGAVNEQFF.

This clonotype appeared a few times. This sequence joins TRBV6-5 and TRBJ1-5, with D possibly matching TRBD1 (5 bases). CDR1 and CDR2 (germline): MNHEY, SVGAGI. V was cut by 8 bases and J by 7 bases, with 15 bases left in between. The CDR3 totals 13 residues. The DNA of the CDR3 is TGTGCCAGCGGGCAGGGAGAACGACAGCCCCAGCATTTT. Amino acids: CASGQGERQPQHF.

The chain carries TRBV29-1 and TRBJ2-3, with D maybe TRBD2 (5 bases). The CDR3 consists of 14 residues. Germline V CDR1 and CDR2: SQVTM, ANQGSEA. The CDR3 loop reads CTMRAATSTDTQYF. The DNA of the CDR3 is TGCACCATGAGGGCCGCGACCTCCACAGATACGCAGTATTTT.

This clonotype was detected only a few times. The V and J genes are TRBV4-1 and TRBJ1-5, with TRBD1 as a possible D gene (5 bases). Trimming removed 0 bases at V and 4 bases at J, with 13 bases between. The CDR3 totals 16 residues. Germline assignment: CDR1 MGHRA and CDR2 YSYEKL. The chain's CDR3 is CASSQEVSGVNQPQHF. In DNA form, the CDR3 reads TGCGCCAGCAGCCAAGAGGTTTCGGGGGTAAATCAGCCCCAGCATTTT.

A few counts support this clonotype. CDR3 DNA sequence: TGTGCCAGCAGCAAAGCGGGCAGATGCAGGGAAATCATCTACGAGCAGTACGTC. Translating it yields CASSKAGRCREIIYEQYV. The chain links TRBV21-1 to TRBJ2-7; TRBD1 is the table's D call and was not checked against the DNA. TRBV21-1 is a pseudogene locus. This CDR3 has 18 residues.

V is TRBV29-1 and J is TRBJ2-1; 7 bases fit TRBD1. The CDR3 contains 12 residues. CDR1 is SQVTM, CDR2 ANQGSEA, per germline. Losses at the gene ends were 6 bases for V and 8 bases for J; bases not matched to a gene: 7. CDR3 coding DNA: TGCAGCGTGCTGACAGGGTACTATGAGCAGTTCTTC. It specifies CSVLTGYYEQFF.

This clonotype appeared many times. The chain combines TRBV12-3 or TRBV12-4 with TRBJ2-1; either TRBD1 or TRBD2 may fit D (5 bases each). V gave up 6 bases and J gave up 1 base, with 16 bases separating them. This CDR3 has 16 residues. CDR3 DNA sequence: TGTGCCAGCAGGCCGCACACCGGGGCTTCCTACAATGAGCAGTTCTTC. Translation: CASRPHTGASYNEQFF.

This clonotype was recorded at least ten times. The gene calls are TRBV5-1 and TRBJ2-1, with D possibly TRBD2 on 6 matching bases. This CDR3 is built from 16 residues. Germline values: CDR1 SGHRS, CDR2 YFSETQ. V gave up 7 bases and J gave up 7 bases, with 24 bases separating them. The CDR3 DNA is TGCGCCAGCGCTTCCCTTTTTGCGGGAAAAAAAAATGAGCAGTTCTTC. Protein product: CASASLFAGKKNEQFF. Filled out from reference TRBV5-1 and TRBJ2-1, the complete variable domain reads KAGVTQTPRYLIKTRGQQVTLSCSPISGHRSVSWYQQTPGQGLQFLFEYFSETQRNKGNFPGRFSGRQFSNSRSEMNVSTLELGDSALYLCASASLFAGKKNEQFFGPGTRLTVL.

This chain connects TRBV5-1 to TRBJ2-5; 7 nucleotides align to TRBD2. V lost 4 bases to trimming and J lost 2 bases; unmatched junction nucleotides: 5. The CDR3 length is 14 residues. CDR1 and CDR2 (germline): SGHRS, YFSETQ. CDR3 protein: CASSHAGAQETQYF. In DNA, the CDR3 is TGCGCCAGCAGCCACGCGGGAGCTCAAGAGACCCAGTACTTC.

This rearrangement joins TRBV10-3 to TRBJ1-5, with 7 nucleotides matching TRBD1. CDR3 length equals 12 residues. J gave up 6 bases and V 6 bases, and 2 bases lay outside the gene matches. Germline V gene lookup returns CDR1 ENHRY and CDR2 SYGVKD. In DNA, the CDR3 is TGTGCCATCAGCGGGGACAGTCAGCCCCAGCATTTT. This sequence encodes CAISGDSQPQHF.

The CDR3 nucleotides read TGTGCCTGGGCCCTATTGGGGAGCACCGGGGAGCTGTTTTTT. As protein: CAWALLGSTGELFF. This rearrangement joins TRBV30 to TRBJ2-2; a weak D match, TRBD2 (5 bases). The CDR3 has 14 amino acids. V lost 5 bases and J 4 bases, leaving 14 bases between the germline ends. Germline V gene data show CDR1 as GTSNPN and CDR2 as SVGIG (reference sequence).

V usage is TRBV23-1 and J usage is TRBJ2-3, with D possibly TRBD1 on 5 matching bases. TRBV23-1 is identified as an open reading frame with a role that is uncertain. V gave up 7 bases and J gave up 1 base, with 21 bases separating them. CDR3 size: 17 residues. CDR3 DNA sequence: TGCGCCAGCACTTTAAGGCGTATTAGGGGCGGCACAGATACGCAGTATTTT. Translating it yields CASTLRRIRGGTDTQYF.

The chain uses TRBV6-5 and TRBJ2-2, with TRBD2 as a possible D gene (5 bases). CDR1 is MNHEY, CDR2 SVGAGI, per germline. The length of the CDR3 is 13 residues. V lost 8 bases, J lost 2 bases, and 9 bases lay in between. The CDR3 here is CASLAGNTGELFF. The CDR3, as DNA: TGTGCCAGCCTCGCGGGTAACACCGGGGAGCTGTTTTTT.

This clonotype was seen repeatedly, ten times or more. V and J are TRBV12-3 or TRBV12-4 and TRBJ1-1; D is unresolved. The CDR3 contains 11 residues. V was trimmed by 6 bases and J by 2 bases, leaving 4 bases between them. The CDR3 reads CASRVNTEAFF. CDR3 nucleotides: TGTGCCAGCAGGGTTAACACTGAAGCTTTCTTT.

This clonotype was seen at least ten times. The rearrangement links TRBV11-2 to TRBJ2-3; tentative D call: TRBD1 (5 bases). V lost 3 bases and J 12 bases, leaving 13 bases between the germline ends. Germline V CDR1 and CDR2: SGHAT, FQNNGV. This CDR3 is 12 amino acids long. The CDR3: CASSLGPRDQYF. The CDR3 DNA sequence: TGTGCCAGCAGCTTGGGGCCCCGAGACCAGTATTTT.

The DNA for the CDR3 is TGTGCCAGCAGTAGCTTGGCGGGACTAAGCTACGAGCAGTACTTC. Its translation is CASSSLAGLSYEQYF. The chain carries TRBV27 and TRBJ2-7, with 7 bases fitting TRBD2. J was trimmed by 3 bases and V by 5 bases; bases with no gene match: 10. This CDR3 region has 15 residues. Germline V gene sequence: CDR1 MNHEY, CDR2 SMNVEV (reference sequence).

V is TRBV5-1 and J is TRBJ2-7, with D perhaps matching TRBD2 (6 bases). The CDR3 is 13 residues long. V lost 0 bases and J lost 8, with 12 bases in between. Germline CDR1 SGHRS, CDR2 YFSETQ. The DNA of the CDR3 is TGCGCCAGCAGCTTGGGGGGAGGAGACAAGCAGTACTTC. Its protein product is CASSLGGGDKQYF.

The sample holds many counts of this clonotype. The J gene is TRBJ1-4, the V gene TRBV15, with D tentatively TRBD1 (6 bases). The CDR3 is made up of 15 amino acids. Trimming removed 1 base from V and 8 bases from J, with 14 bases in between. CDR1 and CDR2 from the germline V gene are LNHNV and YYDKDF (reference sequence). CDR3 nucleotide sequence: TGTGCCACCAGCAGAGGAGAGCGGGGGCGAGAAAAACTGTTTTTT. As protein: CATSRGERGREKLFF. Full variable domain (remainder filled in from reference TRBV15 and TRBJ1-4): DAMVIQNPRYQVTQFGKPVTLSCSQTLNHNVMYWYQQKSSQAPKLLFHYYDKDFNNEADTPDNFQSRRPNTSFCFLDIRSPGLGDTAMYLCATSRGERGREKLFFGSGTQLSVL.

The CDR3 DNA sequence: TGCGCCAGCAGTGACAGGGCTCCCACAGATACGCAGTATTTT. This encodes CASSDRAPTDTQYF. The genes are TRBV10-2 and TRBJ2-3, with D tentatively TRBD1 (5 bases). Trimming took off 3 bases at V and 2 bases at J, with 9 bases between the two ends. The CDR3 runs to 14 residues. CDR1 is WSHSY and CDR2 is SAAADI in the germline V gene.

This clonotype has ten or more counts. The chain links TRBV29-1 to TRBJ2-2, with D tentatively TRBD1 or TRBD2 (5 bases each). The CDR3 runs 12 residues. V lost 5 bases, J lost 8 bases, and 12 bases lay in between. Germline CDR1 is SQVTM and CDR2 is ANQGSEA. The CDR3 DNA is TGCAGCGTTTTCCTGGGGACGGGGGAGCTGTTTTTT. As protein: CSVFLGTGELFF.

This chain links TRBV12-3 or TRBV12-4 with TRBJ2-3, with no clear D. V lost 3 bases and J lost 11, with 9 bases in between. This CDR3 spans 11 amino acids. The CDR3 DNA follows: TGTGCCAGCAGTTTTTGGGGTGGGCAGTATTTT. Amino acids: CASSFWGGQYF.

This clonotype was seen more than once but under ten times. This chain joins TRBV7-6 and TRBJ2-2; 8 bases fit TRBD2. Germline lookup yields CDR1 SGHVS and CDR2 FNYEAQ. The CDR3 is made up of 16 amino acids. The trim removed 6 bases at V and 7 bases at J, leaving 13 bases unmatched. CDR3 region: CASSIEVTSVVGELFF. DNA of the CDR3: TGTGCCAGCAGTATCGAGGTGACTAGCGTGGTCGGGGAGCTGTTTTTT.

The chain employs TRBV5-1 and TRBJ2-3; 7 bases match TRBD1. CDR1 and CDR2 (germline): SGHRS, YFSETQ. The CDR3 contains 18 residues. V gave up 2 bases and J gave up 2 bases; unmatched junction bases: 14. The CDR3 DNA reads as TGCGCCAGCAGCTTTCCCCACACAGGGGACCCCTTCACAGATACGCAGTATTTT. This sequence encodes CASSFPHTGDPFTDTQYF.

Only a few counts were recorded for this clonotype. The rearrangement links TRBV7-6 to TRBJ2-1; 10 nucleotides agree with TRBD2. CDR1 and CDR2 from the germline V gene are SGHVS and FNYEAQ. The CDR3 is 16 residues long. V gave up 2 bases and J gave up 10 bases; unmatched junction bases: 11. CDR3 in DNA: TGTGCCAGCAGCTTACCCCTAGCGGGAGACTTTGGGGAGCAGTTCTTC. It codes for CASSLPLAGDFGEQFF.

The rearrangement uses TRBV4-1 and TRBJ2-2; D is uncertain. Trimming removed 3 bases at V and 6 bases at J, with 14 bases between. CDR1 is MGHRA, CDR2 YSYEKL, per germline. There are 15 residues in the CDR3. The CDR3 coding sequence is TGCGCCAGCAGCCATATCCACCCGTTGCCCGGGGAGCTGTTTTTT. Its protein product is CASSHIHPLPGELFF.

This sequence joins TRBV2 and TRBJ2-3; 8 bases are shared with TRBD2. Germline-derived CDR1 and CDR2 are SNHLY and FYNNEI. The CDR3 extends over 16 amino acids. V gave up 4 bases and J gave up 0 bases; unmatched junction bases: 6. This CDR3 reads CASSVRLAGSTDTQYF. The CDR3, as DNA: TGTGCCAGCAGTGTACGTCTAGCGGGCAGCACAGATACGCAGTATTTT.

In its sample, this clonotype was seen many times. This chain joins TRBV6-5 and TRBJ2-1, with no clear D. There are 12 residues in the CDR3. CDR1 is MNHEY, CDR2 SVGAGI, per germline. Between the trimmed V and J ends, which lost 7 bases and 7 bases, there was a span of 11 bases. The CDR3 nucleotides read TGTGCCAGCACCCTTCCAGCGAATGAGCAGTTCTTC. Amino acids: CASTLPANEQFF.

This clonotype has a handful of counts. The chain recombines TRBV5-6 with TRBJ1-2, with D maybe TRBD1 (5 bases). This CDR3 is built from 15 residues. Germline-derived CDR1 and CDR2 are SGHDT and YYEEEE. The V end was cut by 0 bases, the J end by 4 bases, with 13 bases between. The chain's CDR3 is CASSLGVWDGYGYTF. The CDR3 DNA reads TGTGCCAGCAGCTTGGGCGTTTGGGACGGCTATGGCTACACCTTC.

The chain combines TRBV19 with TRBJ1-2; tentatively, D is TRBD1 (5 bases). Germline lookup yields CDR1 LNHDA and CDR2 SQIVND (reference sequence). This CDR3 comprises 12 residues. V shed 6 bases and J shed 8 bases, with 13 bases lying between them. The CDR3 region has the DNA TGTGCCAGTAGCACGCAGGGCAGCGGCTACACCTTC. Residues: CASSTQGSGYTF. Full variable domain (remainder filled in from reference TRBV19 and TRBJ1-2): DGGITQSPKYLFRKEGQNVTLSCEQNLNHDAMYWYRQDPGQGLRLIYYSQIVNDFQKGDIAEGYSVSREKKESFPLTVTSAQKNPTAFYLCASSTQGSGYTFGSGTRLTVV.

This clonotype showed up many times. The gene calls are TRBV7-9 and TRBJ2-2; 7 nucleotides agree with TRBD2. Trimming at V came to 5 bases and at J to 3 bases, leaving 9 bases not matched to a gene. Germline V gives CDR1 SEHNR, CDR2 FQNEAQ (reference sequence). The length of the CDR3 is 16 residues. The CDR3 nucleotides read TGTGCCAGCAGCCGAAGGGCGGGAGTTGACACCGGGGAGCTGTTTTTT. It is translated as CASSRRAGVDTGELFF.

The sample holds many counts of this clonotype. The chain combines TRBV5-1 with TRBJ2-3; D unresolved. This CDR3 region has 16 residues. Germline assignment: CDR1 SGHRS and CDR2 YFSETQ. V was clipped by 1 base and J by 4 bases, with 16 bases between them. CDR3 residues: CASSLSTSYGADTQYF. The CDR3 DNA follows: TGCGCCAGCAGCTTGTCGACTTCGTATGGGGCAGATACGCAGTATTTT.